Shown below are 32 T cell receptor beta chains from a single sample sequenced in a study of blood T cell repertoires in COVID-19. Assay used: immunoSEQ multiplex PCR; TCRdb lists only in-frame clones, some missing. The data show 310,000 or so clones, with around nine tenths seen just once and around 11% held by the top ten. Input material: peripheral blood. The receptors come from a woman in her thirties with COVID-19, enrolled during active disease.

V is TRBV10-3 and J is TRBJ1-5; tentative D call: TRBD1 (5 bases). Germline values: CDR1 ENHRY, CDR2 SYGVKD. Between the trimmed V and J ends, which lost 2 bases and 6 bases, there was a span of 14 bases. This CDR3 has 15 amino acids. The CDR3 loop reads CAISEATELGQPQHF. The CDR3 DNA sequence: TGTGCCATCAGTGAGGCGACAGAGTTGGGTCAGCCCCAGCATTTT.

The J gene is TRBJ2-1, the V gene TRBV19; TRBD2 matches 13 bases. J lost 5 bases, V lost 3 bases, and 7 bases had no gene match. This CDR3 has 17 amino acids. Germline V lookup: CDR1 LNHDA, CDR2 SQIVND (reference sequence). This CDR3 is CASSIYSGLAGNNEQFF. The CDR3 nucleotides are TGTGCCAGTAGTATCTACTCGGGACTAGCGGGAAACAATGAGCAGTTCTTC.

The chain recombines TRBV12-3 or TRBV12-4 with TRBJ2-2; D gene ambiguous. The CDR3 runs 13 residues. Trimming removed 2 bases at V and 7 bases at J, with 8 bases between. CDR3 residues: CASSLNGDGELFF. The CDR3 DNA reads TGTGCCAGCAGTTTAAACGGTGACGGGGAGCTGTTTTTT.

The V and J genes are TRBV29-1 and TRBJ1-2; 8 bases match TRBD1. V was pared by 0 bases and J by 8 bases, with 2 bases of the junction left unmatched. CDR3 length equals 12 residues. In germline, CDR1 is SQVTM, CDR2 ANQGSEA. CDR3 amino acids: CSVEDPGGGYTF. Written as DNA, the CDR3 is TGCAGCGTTGAAGATCCAGGGGGCGGCTACACCTTC.

The chain uses TRBV29-1 and TRBJ2-5, with D tentatively TRBD2 (6 bases). Trimming removed 5 bases at V and 4 bases at J, with 17 bases between. This CDR3 has 14 amino acids. Germline CDR1 SQVTM, CDR2 ANQGSEA. The CDR3 spells CSVQLGGVRETQYF. DNA of the CDR3: TGCAGCGTTCAGTTAGGAGGGGTAAGAGAGACCCAGTACTTC.

The genes are TRBV10-3 and TRBJ2-3, with a possible D match to TRBD2 (7 bases). CDR3 size: 16 residues. Trimming pared 11 bases from V and 0 bases from J, leaving 21 bases between. The germline V gene encodes CDR1 ENHRY and CDR2 SYGVKD. This CDR3 reads CAPHRRGGFSTDTQYF. CDR3 nucleotides: TGTGCCCCCCATCGTAGGGGGGGCTTTAGCACAGATACGCAGTATTTT.

The chain recombines TRBV10-3 with TRBJ1-1; tentative D call: TRBD1 (5 bases). The ends were cut back, 4 bases at V and 7 bases at J, with 22 bases in the middle. Per germline, CDR1 ENHRY and CDR2 SYGVKD. The CDR3 is 16 amino acids. CDR3 loop: CAISGGGTGPFDEAFF. CDR3 nucleotides: TGTGCCATCAGTGGAGGAGGGACGGGGCCTTTTGATGAAGCTTTCTTT.

CDR3 nucleotide sequence: TGTGCCAGTAGTACGACTAGCGGGAGGGGAACCGGGGAGCTGTTTTTT. This codes for CASSTTSGRGTGELFF. The V and J genes are TRBV19 and TRBJ2-2; the match to TRBD2 covers 14 bases. Trimming at V came to 4 bases and at J to 5 bases, leaving 3 bases not matched to a gene. The CDR3 is 16 residues long. CDR1 is LNHDA and CDR2 is SQIVND in the germline V gene (reference sequence).

In regard to this clone: Other DNA sequences of this sample code for an identical CDR3. V is TRBV30 and J is TRBJ2-1; 10 bases align to TRBD2. This CDR3 is 15 amino acids long. Per germline, CDR1 GTSNPN and CDR2 SVGIG (reference sequence). Trimming cost V 0 bases and J 6 bases; bases outside gene matches: 5. The CDR3 DNA reads TGTGCCTGGAGTGTACGCCTAGCGGGAGTCAATGAGCAGTTCTTC. It specifies CAWSVRLAGVNEQFF.

The gene calls are TRBV15 and TRBJ2-1; TRBD2 aligns across 7 bases. This CDR3 contains 14 residues. Germline V CDR1 and CDR2: LNHNV, YYDKDF (reference sequence). V was clipped by 5 bases and J by 6 bases; unmatched bases: 7. The CDR3 spells CATSGGGSLNEQFF. The DNA for the CDR3 is TGTGCCACCAGCGGGGGGGGAAGCCTCAATGAGCAGTTCTTC.

This clone was observed many times. V gene TRBV6-6 combines with J gene TRBJ1-3; TRBD1 matches 10 bases. V lost 5 bases, J lost 3 bases, and 4 bases stayed unmatched. The germline V gene encodes CDR1 MNHNY and CDR2 SVGAGI (reference sequence). The CDR3 is 15 residues long. CDR3 loop: CASSRTGGYGNTIYF. The CDR3 DNA reads TGTGCCAGCAGTAGGACAGGGGGGTATGGAAACACCATATATTTT.

The V call is TRBV19, the J call TRBJ1-4, with 7 nucleotides matching TRBD1. Germline CDR1 is LNHDA and CDR2 is SQIVND (reference sequence). The CDR3 loop spans 17 amino acids. V lost 2 bases, J lost 0 bases, and 6 bases stayed unmatched. The CDR3 sequence is CASSITLGGATNEKLFF. CDR3 coding DNA: TGTGCCAGTAGTATAACTTTAGGGGGCGCAACTAATGAAAAACTGTTTTTT.

The chain combines TRBV19 with TRBJ2-7; TRBD2 matches at 8 bases. The CDR3 covers 15 residues. CDR1 and CDR2 (germline): LNHDA, SQIVND (reference sequence). The J segment lost 7 bases and the V segment lost 2 bases, leaving 10 bases of the junction unmatched. CDR3 DNA sequence: TGTGCCAGTAGTATAACCATCCGGGGGGGAAGGGAGCAGTACTTC. Amino acids: CASSITIRGGREQYF.

The chain joins TRBV19 to TRBJ2-7; 7 nucleotides line up with TRBD2. This CDR3 is built from 15 residues. Germline V gene data show CDR1 as LNHDA and CDR2 as SQIVND (reference sequence). The trim removed 8 bases at V and 4 bases at J, leaving 14 bases unmatched. The CDR3 sequence: CASGPGASGGYEQYF. The DNA for the CDR3 is TGTGCCAGTGGGCCCGGCGCATCGGGGGGATACGAGCAGTACTTC.

The V and J genes are TRBV6-6 and TRBJ1-2; 12 positions agree with TRBD1. This CDR3 spans 15 amino acids. Losses at the gene ends were 4 bases for V and 8 bases for J; bases not matched to a gene: 8. The germline V gene has CDR1 MNHNY and CDR2 SVGAGI (reference sequence). The chain's CDR3 is CASSFPGQGATGYTF. The CDR3 DNA sequence: TGTGCCAGCAGTTTCCCGGGACAGGGGGCGACAGGCTACACCTTC.

This sequence joins TRBV6-6 and TRBJ1-3; D might be TRBD1 (6 bases). Per germline, CDR1 MNHNY and CDR2 SVGAGI (reference sequence). The CDR3 has 15 amino acids. V lost 0 bases, J lost 4 bases, and 10 bases lay in between. The CDR3 DNA reads as TGTGCCAGCAGTTACTCATCAGGGGCCGGAAACACCATATATTTT. This encodes CASSYSSGAGNTIYF.

This rearrangement joins TRBV5-1 to TRBJ2-3, with 8 bases lining up with TRBD1. This CDR3 spans 14 amino acids. CDR1 is SGHRS and CDR2 is YFSETQ in the germline V gene. Trimming at V came to 6 bases and at J to 6 bases, leaving 9 bases not matched to a gene. The CDR3: CASNRDRTRDTQYF. Here the CDR3 DNA reads TGCGCCAGCAACCGGGACAGGACTCGGGATACGCAGTATTTT.

This clone was recorded once. The chain has TRBV6-5 and TRBJ2-7; 16 bases are shared with TRBD2. The germline CDR1 and CDR2 sequences are MNHEY and SVGAGI. V was clipped by 6 bases and J by 4 bases; unmatched bases: 0. The CDR3 is 14 residues long. The CDR3 DNA is TGTGCCAGCAGGGGACTAGCGGGAGGGTACGAGCAGTACTTC. Translation gives CASRGLAGGYEQYF.

The V call is TRBV11-3, the J call TRBJ2-1; tentative D call: TRBD1 (6 bases). The CDR3 is 15 residues long. The V end lost 5 bases, the J end lost 0 bases, and 11 bases lay between the germline ends. Per the germline V gene, CDR1 is SGHNT and CDR2 is YENEEA. DNA for the CDR3: TGTGCCAGCAGCCTGCAGGGGAACTCCTACAATGAGCAGTTCTTC. Encoded protein: CASSLQGNSYNEQFF.

The genes are TRBV11-2 and TRBJ2-3, with TRBD2 matching 8 bases. V lost 8 bases to trimming and J lost 2 bases; unmatched junction nucleotides: 12. There are 16 residues in the CDR3. Germline loops: CDR1 SGHAT, CDR2 FQNNGV. The CDR3 sequence: CASVGSGESYTDTQYF. CDR3 DNA sequence: TGTGCCAGCGTGGGTAGCGGGGAATCCTACACAGATACGCAGTATTTT.

The chain employs TRBV6-5 and TRBJ2-7, with TRBD1 identical over 8 bases. In germline, CDR1 is MNHEY, CDR2 SVGAGI. V shed 6 bases and J 4 bases; nucleotides not matched to a gene: 5. The CDR3 loop spans 13 amino acids. The CDR3 nucleotides read TGTGCCAGCAGCCTCGACAGGGGTTACGAGCAGTACTTC. It yields the protein CASSLDRGYEQYF.

The CDR3 sequence: CAWTTGGSSNQPQHF. The CDR3 coding sequence is TGTGCCTGGACGACGGGAGGGAGTAGCAATCAGCCCCAGCATTTT. The V call is TRBV30, the J call TRBJ1-5, with no clear D. Germline V CDR1 and CDR2: GTSNPN, SVGIG (reference sequence). V was shortened by 4 bases and J by 0 bases, with 13 bases between the two germline ends. The CDR3 totals 15 residues.

The chain employs TRBV24-1 and TRBJ2-2; D is perhaps TRBD2 (6 bases). Trimming pared 1 base from V and 4 bases from J, leaving 12 bases between. The germline CDR1 and CDR2 sequences are KGHDR and SFDVKD. This CDR3 region has 16 residues. The CDR3 is CATSDLNGRGTGELFF. CDR3 nucleotide sequence: TGTGCCACCAGTGATTTAAACGGGAGAGGCACCGGGGAGCTGTTTTTT.

The rearrangement uses TRBV7-6 and TRBJ2-7; TRBD2 agrees at 12 bases. This CDR3 is 16 amino acids long. The germline V gene has CDR1 SGHVS and CDR2 FNYEAQ. Unmatched junction bases numbered 5, after V lost 5 bases and J lost 0 bases. This chain's CDR3 is CASSARLAGDSYEQYF. The CDR3 bases are TGTGCCAGCAGCGCACGACTAGCGGGGGACTCCTACGAGCAGTACTTC.

The chain recombines TRBV6-2 or TRBV6-3 with TRBJ2-7; D might be TRBD1 (5 bases). Deletions cut 2 bases from V and 1 base from J, with 6 bases between. Germline V gives CDR1 MNHEY, CDR2 SVGEGT. This CDR3 has 13 residues. The CDR3 coding sequence is TGTGCCAGCAGTTACGGGGCTTCCTACGAGCAGTACTTC. It yields the protein CASSYGASYEQYF.

DNA of the CDR3: TGTGCCAGTAGTAATCAGGTTGGAGATACGCAGTATTTT. Its protein is CASSNQVGDTQYF. The chain recombines TRBV19 with TRBJ2-3; the D is unclear. Germline loops: CDR1 LNHDA, CDR2 SQIVND (reference sequence). Between the trimmed V and J ends, which lost 4 bases and 5 bases, there was a span of 10 bases. The CDR3 covers 13 residues.

This chain joins TRBV4-1 and TRBJ2-1; tentatively, D is TRBD1 (5 bases). The V end was cut by 0 bases, the J end by 8 bases, with 14 bases between. Germline values: CDR1 MGHRA, CDR2 YSYEKL. The CDR3 totals 15 residues. This CDR3 is CASSQDPGSWDEQFF. CDR3 bases: TGCGCCAGCAGCCAAGATCCAGGGTCATGGGATGAGCAGTTCTTC.

The gene calls are TRBV27 and TRBJ2-5, with 9 bases aligning to TRBD2. The CDR3 has 14 amino acids. Trimming cost V 6 bases and J 5 bases; bases outside gene matches: 7. CDR1 is MNHEY and CDR2 is SMNVEV in the germline V gene (reference sequence). The CDR3 protein is CASSQLAGGETQYF. The CDR3 nucleotides read TGTGCCAGCAGCCAGTTGGCGGGAGGGGAGACCCAGTACTTC.

The sample holds a few counts of this clone. The rearrangement links TRBV25-1 to TRBJ1-4; 7 nucleotides line up with TRBD1. V lost 4 bases to trimming and J lost 4 bases; unmatched junction nucleotides: 6. Germline V gene sequence: CDR1 MGHDK, CDR2 SYGVNS. CDR3 length: 15 residues. The CDR3 here is CASSGWTGLNEKLFF. The CDR3 nucleotides read TGTGCCAGCAGTGGTTGGACAGGCCTTAATGAAAAACTGTTTTTT. Supplemented by reference TRBV25-1 and TRBJ1-4, the full variable domain reads EADIYQTPRYLVIGTGKKITLECSQTMGHDKMYWYQQDPGMELHLIHYSYGVNSTEKGDLSSESTVSRIRTEHFPLTLESARPSHTSQYLCASSGWTGLNEKLFFGSGTQLSVL.

The V gene is TRBV7-6, the J gene TRBJ2-1; 7 nucleotides agree with TRBD2. Germline V CDR1 and CDR2: SGHVS, FNYEAQ. The CDR3 consists of 16 residues. J was trimmed by 2 bases and V by 0 bases; bases with no gene match: 4. CDR3 sequence: CASSLAGGRTYNEQFF. The CDR3 DNA sequence: TGTGCCAGCAGCTTAGCGGGGGGGAGAACCTACAATGAGCAGTTCTTC. Full variable domain (missing parts from reference TRBV7-6 and TRBJ2-1): GAGVSQSPRYKVTKRGQDVALRCDPISGHVSLYWYRQALGQGPEFLTYFNYEAQQDKSGLPNDRFSAERPEGSISTLTIQRTEQRDSAMYRCASSLAGGRTYNEQFFGPGTRLTVL.

This chain links TRBV7-6 with TRBJ2-3, with a weak D call TRBD2 (7 bases). The CDR3 has 17 amino acids. Germline V gives CDR1 SGHVS, CDR2 FNYEAQ. Trimming removed 3 bases from V and 1 base from J, with 17 bases in between. The CDR3 protein is CASSFSRVGGRTDTQYF. CDR3 nucleotides: TGTGCCAGCAGCTTCAGCAGGGTGGGGGGGCGCACAGATACGCAGTATTTT.

A word on this clone: In the same sample, other DNA sequences code for this CDR3. The chain uses TRBV5-1 and TRBJ2-5; D is undetermined. The length of the CDR3 is 12 residues. V lost 0 bases and J 5 bases, leaving 5 bases between the germline ends. The germline V gene has CDR1 SGHRS and CDR2 YFSETQ. CDR3 in DNA: TGCGCCAGCAGCTTGGGGCAGGAGACCCAGTACTTC. Residues: CASSLGQETQYF.